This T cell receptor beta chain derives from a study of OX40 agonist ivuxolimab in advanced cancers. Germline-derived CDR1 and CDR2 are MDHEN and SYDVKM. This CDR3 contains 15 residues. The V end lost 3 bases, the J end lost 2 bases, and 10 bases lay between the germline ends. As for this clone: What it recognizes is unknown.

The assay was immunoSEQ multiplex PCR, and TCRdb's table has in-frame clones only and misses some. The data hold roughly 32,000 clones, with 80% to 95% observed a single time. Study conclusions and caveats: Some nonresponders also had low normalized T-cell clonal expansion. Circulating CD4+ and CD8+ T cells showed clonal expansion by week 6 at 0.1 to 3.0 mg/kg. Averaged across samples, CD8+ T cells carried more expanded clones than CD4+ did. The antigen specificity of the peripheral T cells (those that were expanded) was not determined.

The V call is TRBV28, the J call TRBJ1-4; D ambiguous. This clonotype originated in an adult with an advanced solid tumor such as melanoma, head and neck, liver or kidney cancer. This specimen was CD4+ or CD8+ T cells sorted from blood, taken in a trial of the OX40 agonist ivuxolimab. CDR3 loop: CASSFGSGTNEKLFF. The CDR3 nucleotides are TGTGCCAGCAGTTTTGGGTCGGGGACTAATGAAAAACTGTTTTTT.